This T cell receptor (beta chain) emerged from a study of vaccination and CD4 T cells after COVID-19 (dated by TCRdb to between 2021 and 2023). Notes on the research overall: Convalescent patients had a positive SARS-CoV-2 result on nasal swab PCR, and of these patients, 8 or 9 had mild disease and one had severe disease. Six males and four females were included in the convalescent cohort, with two Hispanic individuals, seven Caucasians, two Asians and one multiracial person represented. Two doses of either the Pfizer-BioNTech BNT162b2 vaccine (n=8) or the Moderna mRNA-1273 vaccine (n=2) were administered to participants. In some eleven COVID-19 convalescent patients and a handful of infection-naive healthy vaccine recipients, researchers compared the spike-specific CD4+ TCR repertoire from before mRNA vaccination with the repertoire from after. Post-COVID blood samples were collected from convalescent patients a median of roughly 100 days after diagnosis, with a range of about 35 to 161 days. Post-vaccine blood samples were obtained a median of around 67 days after the second vaccine dose, with a range of roughly 14 to 241 days. Control cultures received a CEFX viral epitope pool as the positive control, an HIV-1 Nef peptide pool as the negative control, or no peptide. Overlapping spike peptide pools from SARS-CoV-2 and from the common cold coronaviruses HCoV-NL63, HCoV-OC43 and HCoV-229E were used as culture stimuli. Overall study results and their limits: Nearly all vaccine-specific clones in convalescent patients (304 of 307) were mono-reactive for SARS-CoV-2 spike rather than cross-reactive with common cold coronaviruses. Although the median number of SARS-CoV-2-reactive clonotypes went up from more than 20 after infection to about 38 after vaccination, the increase was not significant. Among the post-vaccine SARS-CoV-2-reactive clones in convalescent patients, a median approximately 86% showed up only after vaccination, which suggests vaccine-specific priming. The study included relatively few convalescent patients and did not analyze early timepoints after natural infection.

Library preparation employed PCR. At the Johns Hopkins FTIC core, DNA from the cultured CD4+ T cells underwent TCR sequencing with the Oncomine TCR Beta short-read assay. Genomic DNA was extracted from the cultured CD4+ T cells with the QIAamp micro DNA kit. Oncomine TCR Beta libraries from cultured CD4+ T cells were pooled using unique dual indexes and sequenced on an Illumina iSeq 100. The study's processing was this. Non-productive sequences were removed, and CDR3s that did not start with C, did not end with F or W, or were shorter than 7 amino acids were discarded. The MANAFEST web application identified antigen-specific clonotypes by comparing peptide-stimulated wells against reference wells and other culture wells. An FDR below 0.05, an odds ratio above 5, and a productive frequency above 0.1% in at least two of three replicate wells were required for clones to be considered positive. A clonotype was classed as cross-reactive if the clonotype showed significant expansion both in SARS-CoV-2 spike wells and in at least one common cold coronavirus spike condition. Levenshtein distances (stringdist) and unrooted phylogenetic trees (ape) in R version 3.6.1 were used to assess CDR3 homology. The public reads were reprocessed in TCRdb via fastp at Q25 and MiXCR, keeping in-frame beta chains. Each entry is one CDR3 protein sequence, shown with its most common DNA and genes. In this record, the V and J calls reflect TCRdb's handling and not the investigators' own analysis. Within this sample are roughly 25,000 distinct CDR3 sequences, with around two thirds of them counted one time only. Of the sample, 6.5% to 10% falls within the top ten clones.

Sample treatment or condition, as interpreted from the label and publication: approximately 9-day PBMC culture with coronavirus spike peptide pools or control peptides (ViraFEST assay). To expand antigen-specific T cells with peptide pools and then pick out the expanded clonotypes through TCR sequencing, the study relied on the ViraFEST assay. The positive SARS-CoV-2 PCR tests of the convalescent patients were dated from March to December 2020, before the Alpha, Beta and Delta variants emerged in the United States. PBMCs were cultured at 1.5 million to 2 million per well in IMDM supplemented with roughly 5.2% human AB serum and 8 to 10 IU/ml IL-2, with around 10 ug/ml peptide pools added. On days 3 and 7, half of the culture medium was replaced with fresh IL-2-containing medium. After approximately eleven days of culture, CD4+ T cells were isolated by negative selection using the EasySep CD4+ T cell isolation kit. Ficoll-Paque Plus gradient centrifugation was used to isolate PBMCs from whole blood, and the isolated PBMCs were then either used fresh or cryopreserved at -140C. Each culture condition was generally run in triplicate wells.

Comment on this clonotype: Its antigen target is currently unknown. Base qualities are not at hand, and no much larger clone is one base apart.

The sequence came from a human donor who had recovered from COVID-19. Sequences were obtained from CD4+ T cells from blood, cultured in vitro.

The CDR3 amino acid sequence is: CASSGGYGYTF. The DNA sequence is as follows: TGTGCCAGCTCAGGGGGCTATGGCTACACCTTC. Recombination joined TRBV2 with TRBJ1-2, with 7 central nucleotides matching TRBD1. CDR1 is given as SNHLY and CDR2 as FYNNEI, both from the germline V gene. V is trimmed back by 8 bases and J by 4 bases, and the junction contains 1 base that no gene match accounts for. The CDR3, from cysteine to phenylalanine, totals 11 residues. Only the CDR3 region is kept as DNA, spanning 33 bases read in frame from base 1.